The rows below give T cell receptor beta chains drawn from one sample of a study of blood T cell repertoires in COVID-19. Assay used: immunoSEQ multiplex PCR; TCRdb lists only in-frame clones, some missing. The table lists about 210,000 clones, 65% to 85% of them singletons. The sample consisted of PBMCs or T cells enriched from blood (not recorded which). All receptors derive from a man aged 25 to 40 with acute COVID-19. Both conserved end residues are part of each CDR3. A D gene is named only where the DNA matches it firmly. Size is stated for part of the rows, as once, few or many counts, or as a class when the clone is expanded.

V gene	D gene	J gene	clone size	CDR3 DNA	CDR3 protein
TRBV27	NA	TRBJ1-2	NA	TGTGCCAGCAGTTCTCGGGACACAAGACGCGGCTACACCTTC	CASSSRDTRRGYTF
TRBV30	TRBD2	TRBJ2-2	many	TGTGCCTGGAGTGTACCGCGGGGGGCCTCCGCCACCGGGGAGCTGTTTTTT	CAWSVPRGASATGELFF
TRBV7-9	NA	TRBJ1-1	NA	TGTGCCAGCAGCCCCGGCGGCGGGCGCACTGAAGCTTTCTTT	CASSPGGGRTEAFF
TRBV5-1	TRBD1	TRBJ1-4	few	TGCGCCAGCAGCTATGACGGACAGGCGAGCGAAAAACTGTTTTTT	CASSYDGQASEKLFF
TRBV4-1	TRBD2	TRBJ2-5	once	TGCGCCAGCAGCCCGCCACTAGCGGGCCAAGAGACCCAGTACTTC	CASSPPLAGQETQYF
TRBV18	TRBD2	TRBJ2-1	NA	TGTGCCAGCTCAGTCTCCGGACTAGACTTGAATGAGCAGTTCTTC	CASSVSGLDLNEQFF
TRBV5-5	NA	TRBJ2-5	NA	TGTGCCAGCAGCTATCCACGGACAGACCTCCAAGAGACCCAGTACTTC	CASSYPRTDLQETQYF
TRBV12-3/TRBV12-4	TRBD1	TRBJ2-2	NA	TGTGCCAGCAGTCCAGGACAGGCCGGGGAGCTGTTTTTT	CASSPGQAGELFF
TRBV5-6	TRBD1	TRBJ2-5	NA	TGTGCCAGCAGCTCGACAGGGTTGGGAGAGACCCAGTACTTC	CASSSTGLGETQYF
TRBV6-5	TRBD1	TRBJ1-1	NA	TGTGCCAGCAGTTACTCGACAGGGTCCTCCACTGAAGCTTTCTTT	CASSYSTGSSTEAFF
TRBV20-1	NA	TRBJ2-2	NA	TGCAGTGCTTCCAGCCCGGGAGAGCTGTTTTTT	CSASSPGELFF
TRBV6-5	NA	TRBJ2-7	few	TGTGCCAGCAGTTACAGGGACTCCGAGCAGTACTTC	CASSYRDSEQYF
TRBV19	TRBD1	TRBJ1-2	NA	TGTGCCAGTAGTGCCACCGGGACAGGGGGCTATGGCTACACCTTC	CASSATGTGGYGYTF
TRBV5-6	NA	TRBJ1-1	NA	TGTGCCAGCAGCTTCGCCCAGAATGAAGCTTTCTTT	CASSFAQNEAFF
TRBV5-6	TRBD1	TRBJ1-1	NA	TGTGCCAGCAGCTTCGGGACAGGACGGGCTTTCTTT	CASSFGTGRAFF
TRBV29-1	TRBD2	TRBJ2-7	NA	TGCAGCGTTGACCCTCTAGCGGGCCTCTCCTACGAGCAGTACTTC	CSVDPLAGLSYEQYF
TRBV4-1	TRBD1	TRBJ2-2	NA	TGCGCCAGCAGCCAATTACGAGGGGGCCGCGCGAACACCGGGGAGCTGTTTTTT	CASSQLRGGRANTGELFF
TRBV7-9	NA	TRBJ2-3	NA	TGTGCCAGCAGCTTAGCGGGGGGGCGGACAGATACGCAGTATTTT	CASSLAGGRTDTQYF
TRBV5-4	TRBD2	TRBJ2-2	NA	TGTGCCAGCAGCTTGGGGACTAGGAACACCGGGGAGCTGTTTTTT	CASSLGTRNTGELFF
TRBV30	NA	TRBJ1-1	NA	TGTGCCTGGGGCCGCAGTAACACTGAAGCTTTCTTT	CAWGRSNTEAFF
TRBV5-1	TRBD1	TRBJ1-1	NA	TGCGCCAGCAGCTTGCATCCACAGGGGGCCAACACTGAAGCTTTCTTT	CASSLHPQGANTEAFF
TRBV12-5	NA	TRBJ1-5	NA	TGTGCTAGTGGTCCCCAGCAGCCCCAGCATTTT	CASGPQQPQHF
TRBV6-5	NA	TRBJ1-5	NA	NA	CASSLGHSSGQPQHF
TRBV19	NA	TRBJ2-2	NA	TGTGCCAGTAGTCCTCGAGAGGGCGCCGGCGGGGAGCTGTTTTTT	CASSPREGAGGELFF
TRBV2	TRBD1	TRBJ2-5	NA	TGTGCCAGCAGTGACGGACAGGGGGCTGGAGAGACCCAGTACTTC	CASSDGQGAGETQYF
TRBV7-3	TRBD1	TRBJ1-2	NA	TGTGCCAGCAGCTCCCGGACAGGTGGTGGCTACACCTTC	CASSSRTGGGYTF
TRBV3-1/TRBV3-2	NA	TRBJ1-5	NA	TGTGCCAGCAGCCCCGGCCCGGGATTCGGTCAGCCCCAGCATTTT	CASSPGPGFGQPQHF
TRBV5-1	NA	TRBJ2-1	NA	TGCGCCAGCAGTCTCGCGGAGGGCAATGAGCAGTTCTTC	CASSLAEGNEQFF
TRBV7-2	TRBD2	TRBJ2-1	NA	TGTGCCAGCAGCTTAGTCGCGGGGGCCTACAATGAGCAGTTCTTC	CASSLVAGAYNEQFF
TRBV5-6	TRBD1	TRBJ1-5	NA	TGTGCCAGCAGCTTAGCAGGGGGCAATTCTCAGCCCCAGCATTTT	CASSLAGGNSQPQHF
TRBV7-9	TRBD1	TRBJ2-3	NA	TGTGCCAGCAGCTTAGCGGTCGGGACAGGGGCCTTCACAGATACGCAGTATTTT	CASSLAVGTGAFTDTQYF
TRBV6-1	TRBD2	TRBJ2-4	NA	TGTGCCAGCAGTGAACGGGCTAGCGGGGCAGGTCTAGCCAAAAACATTCAGTACTTC	CASSERASGAGLAKNIQYF
TRBV9	NA	TRBJ1-5	NA	TGTGCCAGCAGCGTAGGGGACAATAGCAATCAGCCCCAGCATTTT	CASSVGDNSNQPQHF
TRBV12-3/TRBV12-4	NA	TRBJ1-2	NA	TGTGCCAGCAGTTTATTGGGCGGCTACACCTTC	CASSLLGGYTF
TRBV7-9	NA	TRBJ2-7	many	TGTGCCAGCAGCCCAGGGGTCTCCTACGAGCAGTACTTC	CASSPGVSYEQYF
TRBV1	NA	TRBJ2-3	NA	TGCACCAGCAGCCAGAGGCGTTCGAGGGCAGATACGCAGTATTTT	CTSSQRRSRADTQYF
TRBV29-1	NA	TRBJ1-5	NA	TGCAGCGTTGGACAGGCTGGTCAGCCCCAGCATTTT	CSVGQAGQPQHF
TRBV13	NA	TRBJ2-7	few	TGTGCCAGCAGCTTAGGATGGTCAGTCTCCTACGAGCAGTACTTC	CASSLGWSVSYEQYF
TRBV25-1	NA	TRBJ1-5	few	TGTGCCAGCAGTGAATTCGGGGGGAATCAGCCCCAGCATTTT	CASSEFGGNQPQHF
TRBV24-1	TRBD1	TRBJ2-2	NA	TGTGCCACCAGTGATACCAGACAGGGGGGCACCGGGGAGCTGTTTTTT	CATSDTRQGGTGELFF
TRBV5-5	NA	TRBJ1-5	NA	TGTGCCAGCAGCTTAGGGGCAGTATATAGCAATCAGCCCCAGCATTTT	CASSLGAVYSNQPQHF
TRBV5-5	TRBD1	TRBJ1-2	NA	TGTGCCAGCTTCCTCCGAGACAGGGTCTCTGGCTACACCTTC	CASFLRDRVSGYTF